This TCR beta chain derives from a study of technical replicates of blood from a few donors. Data came from immunoSEQ multiplex PCR; TCRdb stores just in-frame clones and leaves some out. The sample carries around 15,000 clones, about nine tenths recorded once. V was pared by 1 base and J by 0 bases, with 19 bases between. Germline lookup yields CDR1 LNHDA and CDR2 SQIVND (reference sequence). This CDR3 is built from 19 residues. The rearrangement links TRBV19 to TRBJ1-5; D not certain. This TCR was sampled from a human donor in good health. Sequencing was performed on PBMCs. The CDR3 reads CASSIGWRGYDYSNQPQHF. As DNA, the CDR3 is TGTGCCAGTAGTATAGGGTGGCGGGGATACGACTATAGCAATCAGCCCCAGCATTTT.